The T cell receptor beta chain described here comes from a study of vaccination effects on CD4 cells after COVID-19. Whole-study findings and limits: Early timepoints after infection were absent, and convalescent patients were few in the study.

Sequencing in the ViraFEST assay came after antigen-specific CD4+ T cells had been expanded with viral peptide pools, which were used to stimulate PBMC. Isolating CD4+ T cells followed approximately 10 days of culture. All participants had two doses of either the BNT162b2 or mRNA-1273 vaccine. Cultivation was performed at more than 1.5 million PBMC per well with around 9.3 IU/ml IL-2 and around 10 ug/ml peptides added. Per germline, CDR1 MDHEN and CDR2 SYDVKM. Trimming pared 6 bases from V and 6 bases from J, leaving 8 bases between. The CDR3 consists of 11 residues. Of note for this clone: Its antigen is undetermined.

The protocol was immunoSEQ multiplex PCR, while the TCRdb copy is restricted to in-frame clones and leaves out a portion. Among 25,000 to 35,000 clones listed, under 85% were seen once. This receptor was identified in a human donor who received a COVID-19 vaccine. The rearrangement links TRBV28 to TRBJ1-2, with unresolved D. The material sequenced was CD4+ T cells from PBMCs cultured with HCoV-OC43 spike peptides, taken after COVID-19 vaccination. The subset here: HCoV-OC43 spike overlapping peptide pool stimulation. The CDR3 spells CASRRTHGYTF. The CDR3 nucleotides read TGTGCCAGCAGACGGACGCATGGCTACACCTTC.